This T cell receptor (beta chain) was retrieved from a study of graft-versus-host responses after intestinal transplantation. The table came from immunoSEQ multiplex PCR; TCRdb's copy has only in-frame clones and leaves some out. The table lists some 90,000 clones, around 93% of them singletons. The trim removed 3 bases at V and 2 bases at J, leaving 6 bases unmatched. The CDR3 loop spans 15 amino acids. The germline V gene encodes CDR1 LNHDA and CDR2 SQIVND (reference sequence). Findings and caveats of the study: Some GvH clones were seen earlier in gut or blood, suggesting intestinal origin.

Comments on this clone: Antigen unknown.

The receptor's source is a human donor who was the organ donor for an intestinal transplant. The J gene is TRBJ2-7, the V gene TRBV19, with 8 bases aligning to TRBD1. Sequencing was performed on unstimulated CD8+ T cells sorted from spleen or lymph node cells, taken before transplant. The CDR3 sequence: CASSMGTGGTYEQYF. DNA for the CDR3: TGTGCCAGTAGTATGGGAACAGGGGGGACCTACGAGCAGTACTTC.